Following are 22 T cell receptor beta chains from one sample sequenced in a study of cytomegalovirus exposure and HLA in healthy donors. Use of 60 Vbeta and 13 Jbeta primers characterized the PCR. Sequencing used immunoSEQ multiplex PCR; TCRdb keeps in-frame clones, though not all of them. In the table there are 150,000 to 200,000 clones, roughly three quarters of which are singletons. Sequenced sample: PBMCs. Receptor source: a male donor in good health and CMV-seronegative.

The rearrangement links TRBV6-5 to TRBJ2-2; D unclear. With 0 bases removed from V and 1 base from J, the gap between germline ends came to 9 bases. CDR1 is MNHEY and CDR2 is SVGAGI in the germline V gene. The CDR3 length is 16 residues. The CDR3 loop is CASSYSLERNTGELFF. For the CDR3, the DNA is TGTGCCAGCAGTTACTCCCTCGAGCGGAACACCGGGGAGCTGTTTTTT.

The chain carries TRBV9 and TRBJ1-1; tentative D call: TRBD1 (5 bases). This CDR3 is built from 14 residues. Trimming shortened V by 4 bases and J by 5 bases, and 15 bases separated the two germline ends. The V gene's germline CDR1 is SGDLS and CDR2 YYNGEE. The DNA for the CDR3 is TGTGCCAGCAGCCCTGGGGCAGGGAGGACTGAAGCTTTCTTT. It codes for CASSPGAGRTEAFF.

The chain recombines TRBV9 with TRBJ2-3; 7 bases are a match to TRBD2. CDR1 and CDR2 from the germline V gene are SGDLS and YYNGEE. This CDR3 is built from 15 residues. After removal of 3 bases from V and 1 base from J, the junction contained 5 bases not matched to a gene. CDR3: CASSAQRGRTDTQYF. DNA of the CDR3: TGTGCCAGCAGCGCCCAGCGGGGACGCACAGATACGCAGTATTTT.

The chain recombines TRBV5-1 with TRBJ1-3; no reliable D call. The CDR3 has 13 amino acids. V lost 3 bases and J lost 6, with 10 bases in between. From germline, CDR1 is SGHRS and CDR2 YFSETQ. CDR3 in amino acids: CASSSGLQNTIYF. CDR3 coding DNA: TGCGCCAGCAGCTCGGGTCTACAAAACACCATATATTTT. The variable domain in full, with the rest retrieved from reference TRBV5-1 and TRBJ1-3, is KAGVTQTPRYLIKTRGQQVTLSCSPISGHRSVSWYQQTPGQGLQFLFEYFSETQRNKGNFPGRFSGRQFSNSRSEMNVSTLELGDSALYLCASSSGLQNTIYFGEGSWLTVV.

The chain is built from TRBV7-9 and TRBJ2-1; TRBD1 matches 7 bases. J lost 7 bases, V lost 1 base, and 7 bases had no gene match. The germline gives CDR1 SEHNR, CDR2 FQNEAQ (reference sequence). The CDR3 is 15 amino acids. Here the CDR3 DNA reads TGTGCCAGCAGCTTAGGCCAGGGGGTTGGAAATGAGCAGTTCTTC. Translated, it gives CASSLGQGVGNEQFF.

This rearrangement joins TRBV4-3 to TRBJ2-5; TRBD2 matches at 8 bases. Trimming at V came to 4 bases and at J to 4 bases, leaving 8 bases not matched to a gene. The CDR3 spans 15 residues. Germline-derived CDR1 and CDR2 are LGHNA and YSLEER. CDR3 protein: CASSPSGREGETQYF. CDR3 nucleotides: TGCGCCAGCAGCCCAAGCGGGAGAGAGGGAGAGACCCAGTACTTC.

This clone was seen just once. The V and J genes are TRBV19 and TRBJ2-1; D is undetermined. Germline-derived CDR1 and CDR2 are LNHDA and SQIVND (reference sequence). The V gene lost 6 bases and the J gene lost 7 bases, with 19 bases spanning the gap. This CDR3 has 15 amino acids. CDR3 loop: CASRPPGRTSNEQFF. CDR3 nucleotide sequence: TGTGCCAGTAGACCCCCCGGTCGTACCTCTAATGAGCAGTTCTTC.

V and J are TRBV28 and TRBJ1-5, with TRBD1 matching over 8 bases. Germline CDR1 and CDR2: MDHEN and SYDVKM. This CDR3 is 15 amino acids long. V shed 2 bases, J shed 4 bases, and the junction held 4 bases outside the gene matches. The CDR3 DNA is TGTGCCAGCAGTTTAATGGACAGGGAGAATCAGCCCCAGCATTTT. Translated, it gives CASSLMDRENQPQHF.

The J gene is TRBJ1-1, the V gene TRBV25-1; 9 bases agree with TRBD1. V lost 8 bases, J lost 1 base, and 11 bases stayed unmatched. Germline CDR1 and CDR2: MGHDK and SYGVNS. The CDR3 is made up of 16 amino acids. CDR3 sequence reads: CASADRGDAANTEAFF. For the CDR3, the DNA is TGTGCCAGCGCAGACAGGGGGGACGCCGCGAACACTGAAGCTTTCTTT.

The rearrangement links TRBV9 to TRBJ2-7; the match to TRBD1 covers 8 bases. Trimming removed 4 bases from V and 3 bases from J; junction bases left unmatched: 6. Germline values: CDR1 SGDLS, CDR2 YYNGEE. The CDR3 totals 14 residues. This CDR3 reads CASSSSGQGYEQYF. CDR3 sequence (DNA): TGTGCCAGCAGCTCCTCTGGACAGGGCTACGAGCAGTACTTC. The entire variable domain, with the rest obtained from reference TRBV9 and TRBJ2-7, is as follows: DSGVTQTPKHLITATGQRVTLRCSPRSGDLSVYWYQQSLDQGLQFLIQYYNGEERAKGNILERFSAQQFPDLHSELNLSSLELGDSALYFCASSSSGQGYEQYFGPGTRLTVT.

The V and J genes are TRBV28 and TRBJ2-3, with D tentatively TRBD2 (5 bases). The V end lost 2 bases, the J end lost 6 bases, and 15 bases lay between the germline ends. The length of the CDR3 is 15 residues. Germline V gives CDR1 MDHEN, CDR2 SYDVKM. For the CDR3, the DNA is TGTGCCAGCAGTTTAGGAGGATTGAGTTCGGATACGCAGTATTTT. As protein: CASSLGGLSSDTQYF.

The chain recombines TRBV5-1 with TRBJ1-4; D possibly corresponds to TRBD1 (6 bases). The CDR3 covers 13 residues. From germline, CDR1 is SGHRS and CDR2 YFSETQ. Trimming took 7 bases from V and 7 from J, leaving 14 bases between them. The DNA of the CDR3 is TGCGCCAGCTCGAGGGGGGGTGGTGAAAAACTGTTTTTT. As protein: CASSRGGGEKLFF. The variable domain in full, completed from reference TRBV5-1 and TRBJ1-4, reads KAGVTQTPRYLIKTRGQQVTLSCSPISGHRSVSWYQQTPGQGLQFLFEYFSETQRNKGNFPGRFSGRQFSNSRSEMNVSTLELGDSALYLCASSRGGGEKLFFGSGTQLSVL.

The rearrangement joins TRBV15 to TRBJ1-3, with unresolved D. CDR1 LNHNV and CDR2 YYDKDF come from the germline V gene (reference sequence). The germline V and J ends were trimmed by 0 bases and 4 bases, with 10 bases remaining between them. The CDR3 covers 15 residues. The CDR3 DNA is TGTGCCACCAGCAGAGATATCCTTCAGGGAAACACCATATATTTT. Its protein is CATSRDILQGNTIYF.

V and J are TRBV7-2 and TRBJ2-7; tentative D call: TRBD2 (6 bases). The CDR3 extends over 13 amino acids. The V end lost 3 bases, the J end lost 4 bases, and 10 bases lay between the germline ends. Germline loops: CDR1 SGHTA, CDR2 FQGNSA. The CDR3 DNA is TGTGCCAGCAGCTTTTATCGGGAGTACGAGCAGTACTTC. This translates into CASSFYREYEQYF.

Comment on this clone: At one of its ends the junction is not consistent with the germline gene, which may arise from a read error. The CDR3 region is CSSSLAGSGANVLTF. For the CDR3, the DNA is TGTTCCAGCAGCTTGGCGGGCTCTGGGGCCAACGTCCTGACTTTC. The gene calls are TRBV7-9 and TRBJ2-6; possible D gene TRBD2, 5 bases. Germline V gives CDR1 SEHNR, CDR2 FQNEAQ (reference sequence). The CDR3 is 15 residues long.

This chain links TRBV5-1 with TRBJ2-1, with TRBD2 as a possible D gene (5 bases). The germline gives CDR1 SGHRS, CDR2 YFSETQ. V lost 0 bases and J lost 6, with 13 bases in between. The CDR3 runs to 15 residues. Written as DNA, the CDR3 is TGCGCCAGCAGCTTGGCCCCCCCCGCGGGCAATGAGCAGTTCTTC. It translates to CASSLAPPAGNEQFF. The whole variable domain, filled in from reference TRBV5-1 and TRBJ2-1, reads KAGVTQTPRYLIKTRGQQVTLSCSPISGHRSVSWYQQTPGQGLQFLFEYFSETQRNKGNFPGRFSGRQFSNSRSEMNVSTLELGDSALYLCASSLAPPAGNEQFFGPGTRLTVL.

CDR3 in amino acids: CASSLGGLYTDTQYF. The CDR3, as DNA: TGCGCCAGCAGCCTGGGGGGCTTATACACAGATACGCAGTATTTT. This chain uses TRBV5-1 with TRBJ2-3, with D perhaps assigned TRBD1 or TRBD2 (6 bases each). The CDR3 is 15 amino acids. The germline gives CDR1 SGHRS, CDR2 YFSETQ. The ends were cut back, 4 bases at V and 2 bases at J, with 14 bases in the middle. Looking up the rest from reference TRBV5-1 and TRBJ2-3 gives the full variable domain: KAGVTQTPRYLIKTRGQQVTLSCSPISGHRSVSWYQQTPGQGLQFLFEYFSETQRNKGNFPGRFSGRQFSNSRSEMNVSTLELGDSALYLCASSLGGLYTDTQYFGPGTRLTVL.

The V and J genes are TRBV18 and TRBJ2-5; weak D call: TRBD2 (5 bases). CDR1 is KGHSH and CDR2 is LQKENI in the germline V gene. V lost 0 bases and J 4 bases, leaving 12 bases between the germline ends. CDR3 length: 15 amino acids. The DNA of the CDR3 is TGTGCCAGCTCACCACCGTTGAGGGCTGGAGAGACCCAGTACTTC. Amino acids: CASSPPLRAGETQYF.

The chain couples TRBV18 to TRBJ2-2; TRBD2 matches at 8 bases. Germline V gene data show CDR1 as KGHSH and CDR2 as LQKENI. The trim removed 4 bases at V and 1 base at J, leaving 5 bases unmatched. The CDR3 loop spans 16 amino acids. Here the CDR3 DNA reads TGTGCCAGCTCACGAGAAAGCGGGGGGAACACCGGGGAGCTGTTTTTT. This codes for CASSRESGGNTGELFF.

In its sample, this clone was seen a few times. The chain joins TRBV9 to TRBJ1-1, with D tentatively TRBD1 (5 bases). CDR1 is SGDLS, CDR2 YYNGEE, per germline. V was clipped by 3 bases and J by 2 bases, with 11 bases between them. The CDR3 is 14 residues long. This CDR3 reads CASSAGDYNTEAFF. The CDR3 DNA reads as TGTGCCAGCAGCGCCGGGGACTACAACACTGAAGCTTTCTTT. Full variable domain (rest looked up from reference TRBV9 and TRBJ1-1): DSGVTQTPKHLITATGQRVTLRCSPRSGDLSVYWYQQSLDQGLQFLIQYYNGEERAKGNILERFSAQQFPDLHSELNLSSLELGDSALYFCASSAGDYNTEAFFGQGTRLTVV.

CDR3 loop: CSVDKGAGGLDGYTF. CDR3 bases: TGCAGCGTTGATAAGGGGGCGGGAGGATTGGATGGCTACACCTTC. The V and J genes are TRBV29-1 and TRBJ1-2; 7 nucleotides match TRBD1. V was pared by 3 bases and J by 6 bases, with 13 bases of the junction left unmatched. This CDR3 contains 15 residues. Per the germline V gene, CDR1 is SQVTM and CDR2 is ANQGSEA. The variable domain in full, completed from reference TRBV29-1 and TRBJ1-2, reads SAVISQKPSRDICQRGTSLTIQCQVDSQVTMMFWYRQQPGQSLTLIATANQGSEATYESGFVIDKFPISRPNLTFSTLTVSNMSPEDSSIYLCSVDKGAGGLDGYTFGSGTRLTVV.

The table lists this clone with a few counts. This chain connects TRBV27 to TRBJ1-2, with a possible D match to TRBD1 (5 bases). This CDR3 comprises 15 residues. From germline, CDR1 is MNHEY and CDR2 SMNVEV (reference sequence). The ends were cut back, 1 base at V and 5 bases at J, with 14 bases in the middle. The CDR3 here is CASSLLGREGYGYTF. The CDR3 nucleotides are TGTGCCAGCAGTTTATTGGGCAGGGAAGGTTATGGCTACACCTTC.